This TCR beta chain was captured in a study of blood T cell repertoires in COVID-19. About the study: In each case, the material was cDNA or gDNA derived from T cells, B-cell-depleted T cells, or PBMCs.

The protocol was immunoSEQ multiplex PCR, while the TCRdb copy is restricted to in-frame clones and leaves out a portion. The sample contains some 150,000 clones, around 86% of which appear only once. Sequencing was carried out using peripheral blood. This clonotype was obtained from a human donor in a cohort sampled during active COVID-19.

The CDR3 here is CASAPRSRTEAFF. The CDR3 DNA reads as TGTGCCAGTGCCCCTCGGTCTAGGACTGAAGCTTTCTTT. The chain recombines TRBV2 with TRBJ1-1; D remains unclear. The CDR3 has 13 amino acids. The ends were cut back, 9 bases at V and 5 bases at J, with 16 bases in the middle. CDR1 and CDR2 (germline): SNHLY, FYNNEI.